These 26 T cell receptor beta chains came from one sample sequenced in a study of T and B cells in COVID-19 patients. Multiplex PCR with BIOMED2 TRB-A/B primer pools amplified TRB rearrangements. TCRdb independently ran MiXCR on the multiplex PCR reads; one entry per CDR3 protein. The sample carries approximately 10,000 distinct CDR3 sequences, 25% to 35% recorded once. Each TRB amplification used about 250-550 ng of genomic DNA from blood. The source material was blood. The receptor source for this set is a human donor who had recovered from COVID-19.

The V call is TRBV11-3, the J call TRBJ2-5; TRBD1 agrees at 8 bases. The length of the CDR3 is 15 residues. V gave up 1 base and J gave up 2 bases; unmatched junction bases: 3. Germline assignment: CDR1 SGHNT and CDR2 YENEEA. In DNA, the CDR3 is TGTGCCAGCAGCTTAGCGGGGACAGGTCAAGAGACCCAGTACTTC. Its translation: CASSLAGTGQETQYF.

This clonotype was seen once. One base away lies a much larger clone, so this may be a sequencing read error. The final CDR3 position lacks the conserved phenylalanine or tryptophan, pointing to a likely read error. The CDR3 is CSVDRTGGNTEAFL. CDR3 DNA: TGCAGCGTGGACCGGACAGGGGGTAACACTGAAGCTTTCCTT. The chain couples TRBV29-1 to TRBJ1-1, with TRBD1 matching 10 bases. The V segment lost 6 bases and the J segment 2 bases; nucleotides outside the gene matches: 6. Germline V lookup: CDR1 SQVTM, CDR2 ANQGSEA. The CDR3 runs to 14 residues.

This clonotype was seen repeatedly, ten times or more. The rearrangement links TRBV19 to TRBJ1-1, with TRBD1 matching 11 bases. With 3 bases clipped from V and 8 bases from J, the junction kept 8 bases outside the gene matches. The germline CDR1 and CDR2 sequences are LNHDA and SQIVND (reference sequence). The CDR3 runs 15 residues. In DNA, the CDR3 is TGTGCCAGTAGTATTGGGGTCCGGACAGGGGGCGAAGCTTTCTTT. Translation: CASSIGVRTGGEAFF.

The rearrangement links TRBV19 to TRBJ2-2, with TRBD2 identical over 15 bases. The CDR3 sequence is 16 residues long. J was trimmed by 4 bases and V by 6 bases; bases with no gene match: 3. Germline V gene lookup returns CDR1 LNHDA and CDR2 SQIVND (reference sequence). Here the CDR3 DNA reads TGTGCCAGTAGGCGGACTAGCGGGAGGGGCACCGGGGAGCTGTTTTTT. This gives the protein CASRRTSGRGTGELFF. Variable domain in full (rest from reference TRBV19 and TRBJ2-2): DGGITQSPKYLFRKEGQNVTLSCEQNLNHDAMYWYRQDPGQGLRLIYYSQIVNDFQKGDIAEGYSVSREKKESFPLTVTSAQKNPTAFYLCASRRTSGRGTGELFFGEGSRLTVL.

This clonotype was counted only a few times. The chain recombines TRBV20-1 with TRBJ2-7; no definite D call. Trimming pared 7 bases from V and 3 bases from J, leaving 4 bases between. This CDR3 region has 9 residues. Germline V gene data show CDR1 as DFQATT and CDR2 as SNEGSKA (reference sequence). CDR3 coding DNA: TGCAGTGTGAACTACGAGCAGTACTTC. Protein sequence: CSVNYEQYF.

This clonotype was counted a few times. This chain uses TRBV20-1 with TRBJ1-4, with D maybe TRBD1 (5 bases). The CDR3 loop spans 13 amino acids. V shed 7 bases and J shed 5 bases, with 14 bases lying between them. CDR1 is DFQATT, CDR2 SNEGSKA, per germline (reference sequence). The chain's CDR3 is CSVTGTLNEKLFF. In nucleotides, the CDR3 is TGCAGTGTTACCGGGACCCTAAATGAAAAACTGTTTTTT.

The J gene is TRBJ2-1, the V gene TRBV10-3; 9 bases match TRBD1. The V segment lost 6 bases and the J segment 8 bases; nucleotides outside the gene matches: 14. This CDR3 spans 16 amino acids. Germline CDR1 reads ENHRY; CDR2 reads SYGVKD. CDR3 bases: TGTGCCATCAGGAACGGACAGGGGTTGAGTTCGGATGAGCAGTTCTTC. It specifies CAIRNGQGLSSDEQFF.

The J gene is TRBJ1-3, the V gene TRBV7-2, with a possible D match to TRBD1 (5 bases). The CDR3 length is 15 residues. Per the germline V gene, CDR1 is SGHTA and CDR2 is FQGNSA. Trimming removed 6 bases from V and 0 bases from J, with 12 bases in between. As DNA, the CDR3 is TGTGCCAGCAGTTGGGGGGGGACCTCTGGAAACACCATATATTTT. It specifies CASSWGGTSGNTIYF. Looking up the rest from reference TRBV7-2 and TRBJ1-3 gives the full variable domain: GAGVSQSPSNKVTEKGKDVELRCDPISGHTALYWYRQSLGQGLEFLIYFQGNSAPDKSGLPSDRFSAERTGGSVSTLTIQRTQQEDSAVYLCASSWGGTSGNTIYFGEGSWLTVV.

Note on this clonotype: One junction end disagrees with the germline gene, perhaps due to a read error. The gene calls are TRBV12-3 or TRBV12-4 and TRBJ1-2; D unclear. This CDR3 has 12 amino acids. CDR3 region: CASKKGPAGYSF. Written as DNA, the CDR3 is TGTGCCAGCAAAAAGGGCCCGGCGGGCTACTCCTTC.

This clonotype occurred a few times. The rearrangement joins TRBV14 to TRBJ2-1; a possible D gene is TRBD1 (5 bases). V lost 0 bases to trimming and J lost 9 bases, with 9 bases between them. CDR3 size: 13 residues. Germline-derived CDR1 and CDR2 are SGHDN and FVKESK. CDR3 amino acids: CASSQDLRGEQFF. In DNA form, the CDR3 reads TGTGCCAGCAGCCAAGATCTTAGGGGTGAGCAGTTCTTC. Using reference TRBV14 and TRBJ2-1 for the parts outside the CDR3, the full variable domain is EAGVTQFPSHSVIEKGQTVTLRCDPISGHDNLYWYRRVMGKEIKFLLHFVKESKQDESGMPNNRFLAERTGGTYSTLKVQPAELEDSGVYFCASSQDLRGEQFFGPGTRLTVL.

The genes are TRBV4-3 and TRBJ1-6; D ambiguous. Trimming shortened V by 0 bases and J by 7 bases, and 16 bases separated the two germline ends. This CDR3 has 17 amino acids. Germline V gene lookup returns CDR1 LGHNA and CDR2 YSLEER. The CDR3 sequence: CASSQDYLRATNSPLHF. As DNA, the CDR3 is TGCGCCAGCAGCCAAGATTACTTGAGGGCCACGAATTCACCCCTCCACTTT.

This sequence joins TRBV4-3 and TRBJ2-6, with TRBD1 as a possible D gene (5 bases). CDR3 length equals 17 residues. Trimming removed 0 bases from V and 0 bases from J, with 9 bases in between. CDR1 is LGHNA and CDR2 is YSLEER in the germline V gene. Written as DNA, the CDR3 is TGCGCCAGCAGCCAAGAAGCAGGGTACTCTGGGGCCAACGTCCTGACTTTC. Protein product: CASSQEAGYSGANVLTF.

This chain uses TRBV6-5 with TRBJ1-5; D not certain. The V gene's germline CDR1 is MNHEY and CDR2 SVGAGI. V lost 5 bases and J lost 0, with 8 bases in between. CDR3 length: 14 residues. CDR3 sequence: CASSASYSNQPQHF. CDR3 nucleotides: TGTGCCAGCAGTGCCTCCTATAGCAATCAGCCCCAGCATTTT.

This clonotype was picked up a small number of times. The V gene is TRBV7-9, the J gene TRBJ2-1; 9 bases match TRBD2. Germline CDR1 and CDR2: SEHNR and FQNEAQ (reference sequence). There are 14 residues in the CDR3. The ends lost 2 bases at V and 5 bases at J; junction bases unmatched: 1. For the CDR3, the DNA is TGTGCCAGCAGCTTAACTAGCGGGCACAATGAGCAGTTCTTC. The encoded protein is CASSLTSGHNEQFF.

The CDR3 DNA reads TGTGCCAGTAGGATAAGACAGGGACCAACAGATACGCAGTATTTT. Protein product: CASRIRQGPTDTQYF. The chain uses TRBV19 and TRBJ2-3; 7 nucleotides line up with TRBD1. Germline CDR1 reads LNHDA; CDR2 reads SQIVND (reference sequence). The CDR3 runs to 15 residues. The V and J ends lost 6 bases and 3 bases, in that order; junction bases with no gene match: 9.

This chain links TRBV19 with TRBJ2-3, with D perhaps matching TRBD2 (5 bases). Between the trimmed V and J ends, which lost 3 bases and 5 bases, there was a span of 9 bases. CDR3 size: 13 residues. The germline gives CDR1 LNHDA, CDR2 SQIVND (reference sequence). This CDR3 is CASSIMAGDTQYF. The DNA of the CDR3 is TGTGCCAGTAGTATCATGGCGGGAGATACGCAGTATTTT.

This clonotype was detected many times. The chain joins TRBV12-3 or TRBV12-4 to TRBJ2-7; 8 bases line up with TRBD1. Trimming at V came to 6 bases and at J to 4 bases, leaving 8 bases not matched to a gene. CDR3 length: 14 amino acids. CDR3 DNA sequence: TGTGCCAGCAGCCATGACAGGGGTGGGTACGAGCAGTACTTC. Amino acids: CASSHDRGGYEQYF.

The chain employs TRBV19 and TRBJ2-7; 8 bases are shared with TRBD1. The J segment lost 6 bases and the V segment lost 5 bases, leaving 15 bases of the junction unmatched. The CDR3 contains 16 residues. The V gene's germline CDR1 is LNHDA and CDR2 SQIVND (reference sequence). CDR3 DNA: TGTGCCAGTAGTTCTCATGGACAGGGAGGCTCGGGCGAGCAGTACTTC. Its translation: CASSSHGQGGSGEQYF.

The chain employs TRBV6-5 and TRBJ2-3, with 13 bases lining up with TRBD2. There are 20 residues in the CDR3. CDR1 is MNHEY, CDR2 SVGAGI, per germline. The ends lost 5 bases at V and 9 bases at J; junction bases unmatched: 23. CDR3 DNA: TGTGCCAGCAGTCGACCGGGACTAGCGGGAAGGGGATCCCGCCAGGGGACGCAGTATTTT. It translates to CASSRPGLAGRGSRQGTQYF.

The chain employs TRBV30 and TRBJ2-4; a weak D match, TRBD1 (5 bases). Germline V gene lookup returns CDR1 GTSNPN and CDR2 SVGIG (reference sequence). The CDR3 totals 14 residues. Trimming removed 4 bases at V and 8 bases at J, with 18 bases between. The CDR3 coding sequence is TGTGCCTGGACCTTAGGACCGGTAGGGGACATTCAGTACTTC. Translated, it gives CAWTLGPVGDIQYF.

This CDR3 reads CSARPTSGRAGSTDTQYF. The DNA of the CDR3 is TGCAGTGCTCGACCGACTAGCGGGAGGGCCGGTAGCACAGATACGCAGTATTTT. V and J are TRBV20-1 and TRBJ2-3; 14 nucleotides align to TRBD2. The germline gives CDR1 DFQATT, CDR2 SNEGSKA (reference sequence). V lost 5 bases, J lost 0 bases, and 10 bases stayed unmatched. The CDR3 is 18 residues long.

This clonotype is labeled as medium-sized. V gene TRBV30 combines with J gene TRBJ2-3, with 13 bases aligning to TRBD2. The germline V gene encodes CDR1 GTSNPN and CDR2 SVGIG (reference sequence). The CDR3 has 15 residues. V lost 3 bases and J lost 4; bases outside the gene matches: 4. In nucleotides, the CDR3 is TGTGCCTGGAGGGGACTAGCGGGGAGGGCAGATACGCAGTATTTT. Translation: CAWRGLAGRADTQYF. Complete variable domain (other parts from reference TRBV30 and TRBJ2-3): SQTIHQWPATLVQPVGSPLSLECTVEGTSNPNLYWYRQAAGRGLQLLFYSVGIGQISSEVPQNLSASRPQDRQFILSSKKLLLSDSGFYLCAWRGLAGRADTQYFGPGTRLTVL.

In its sample, this clonotype was seen a few times. This chain joins TRBV12-3 or TRBV12-4 and TRBJ2-5; a weak D match, TRBD1 (5 bases). V gave up 3 bases and J gave up 5 bases, with 7 bases separating them. This CDR3 is 12 amino acids long. The CDR3 loop is CASSLDKETQYF. CDR3 nucleotides: TGTGCCAGCAGTTTGGACAAGGAGACCCAGTACTTC.

The V gene is TRBV5-1, the J gene TRBJ1-1, with D perhaps TRBD1 (6 bases). There are 14 residues in the CDR3. Trimming took off 0 bases at V and 5 bases at J, with 11 bases between the two ends. CDR1 is SGHRS, CDR2 YFSETQ, per germline. The CDR3 here is CASSLVPGETEAFF. CDR3 sequence (DNA): TGCGCCAGCAGCTTGGTTCCAGGGGAAACTGAAGCTTTCTTT.

A few counts support this clonotype. J is TRBJ2-1 and V is TRBV12-3 or TRBV12-4; the D call may be TRBD1 or TRBD2 (6 bases each). Trimming stripped 6 bases from V and 2 bases from J, with 11 bases between. The CDR3 extends over 14 amino acids. Here the CDR3 DNA reads TGTGCCAGCAGCAAGAGGGGGGCCTACAATGAGCAGTTCTTC. This gives the protein CASSKRGAYNEQFF.

There are a few counts of this clonotype. This sequence joins TRBV24-1 and TRBJ2-6; 7 bases map to TRBD1. J gave up 4 bases and V 2 bases, and 10 bases lay outside the gene matches. CDR3 length equals 18 residues. CDR1 and CDR2 (germline): KGHDR, SFDVKD. DNA for the CDR3: TGTGCCACCAGTGATTCCCGACCTGACAGGGTCGGGGCCAACGTCCTGACTTTC. Translated, it gives CATSDSRPDRVGANVLTF.